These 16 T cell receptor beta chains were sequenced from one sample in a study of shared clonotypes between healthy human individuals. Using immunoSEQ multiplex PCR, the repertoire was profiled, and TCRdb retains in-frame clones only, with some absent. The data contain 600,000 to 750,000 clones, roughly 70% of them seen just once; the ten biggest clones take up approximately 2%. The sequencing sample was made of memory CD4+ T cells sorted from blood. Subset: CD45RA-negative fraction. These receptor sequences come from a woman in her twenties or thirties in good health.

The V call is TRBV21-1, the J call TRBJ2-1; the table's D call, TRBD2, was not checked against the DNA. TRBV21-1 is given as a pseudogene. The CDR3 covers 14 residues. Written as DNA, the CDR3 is TGTGCCAGCAGCAAAGGGATTAGCGGCAATGAGCAGTTCTTC. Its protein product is CASSKGISGNEQFF.

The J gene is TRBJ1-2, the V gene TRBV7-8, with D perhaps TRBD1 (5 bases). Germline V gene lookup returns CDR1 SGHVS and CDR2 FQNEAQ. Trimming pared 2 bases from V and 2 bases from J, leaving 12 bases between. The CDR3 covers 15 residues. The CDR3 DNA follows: TGTGCCAGCAGCTTACCCGGACGGGGGAACTATGGCTACACCTTC. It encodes CASSLPGRGNYGYTF.

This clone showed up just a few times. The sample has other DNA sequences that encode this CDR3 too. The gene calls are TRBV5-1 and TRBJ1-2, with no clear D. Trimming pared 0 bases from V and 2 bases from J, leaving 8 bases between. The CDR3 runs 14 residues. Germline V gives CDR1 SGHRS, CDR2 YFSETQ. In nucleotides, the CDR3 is TGCGCCAGCAGCTTGGGGACGTCCAACTATGGCTACACCTTC. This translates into CASSLGTSNYGYTF.

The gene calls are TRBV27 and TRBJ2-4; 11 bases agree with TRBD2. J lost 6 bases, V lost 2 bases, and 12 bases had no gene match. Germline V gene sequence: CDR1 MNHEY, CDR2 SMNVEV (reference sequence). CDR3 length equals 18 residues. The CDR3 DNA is TGTGCCAGCAGTTTAGTCTTAGCGGGAGGGGTTCTGGGAAACATTCAGTACTTC. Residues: CASSLVLAGGVLGNIQYF.

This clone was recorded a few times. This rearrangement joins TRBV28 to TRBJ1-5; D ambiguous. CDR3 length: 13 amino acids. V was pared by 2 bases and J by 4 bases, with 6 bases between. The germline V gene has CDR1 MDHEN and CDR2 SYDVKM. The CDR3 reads CASSLLANQPQHF. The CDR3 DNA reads TGTGCCAGCAGTTTACTGGCGAATCAGCCCCAGCATTTT.

The CDR3 sequence: CASSISQDSTDTQYF. CDR3 DNA: TGTGCCAGTAGTATTTCCCAGGACAGCACAGATACGCAGTATTTT. This chain links TRBV19 with TRBJ2-3; D gene ambiguous. Per the germline V gene, CDR1 is LNHDA and CDR2 is SQIVND (reference sequence). V shed 3 bases and J shed 0 bases, with 10 bases lying between them. The CDR3 is 15 residues long.

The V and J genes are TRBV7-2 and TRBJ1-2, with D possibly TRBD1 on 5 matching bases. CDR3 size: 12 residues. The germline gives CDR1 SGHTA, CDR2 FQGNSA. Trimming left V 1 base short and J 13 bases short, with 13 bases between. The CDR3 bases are TGTGCCAGCAGCTTAGTAGGCAGGGTGGCCACCTTC. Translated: CASSLVGRVATF.

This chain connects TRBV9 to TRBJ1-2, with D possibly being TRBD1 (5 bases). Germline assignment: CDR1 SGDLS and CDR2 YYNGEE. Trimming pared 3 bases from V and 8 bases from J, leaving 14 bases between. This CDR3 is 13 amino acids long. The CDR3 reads CASSDGTAAGYTF. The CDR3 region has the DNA TGTGCCAGCAGCGACGGGACGGCCGCCGGCTACACCTTC.

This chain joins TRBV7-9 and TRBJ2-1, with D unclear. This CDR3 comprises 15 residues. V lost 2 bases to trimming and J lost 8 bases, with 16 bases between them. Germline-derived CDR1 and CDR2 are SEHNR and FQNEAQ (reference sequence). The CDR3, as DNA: TGTGCCAGCAGCTTACGATTAGCCCCTCCGGATGAGCAGTTCTTC. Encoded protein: CASSLRLAPPDEQFF. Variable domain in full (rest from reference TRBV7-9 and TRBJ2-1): DTGVSQNPRHKITKRGQNVTFRCDPISEHNRLYWYRQTLGQGPEFLTYFQNEAQLEKSRLLSDRFSAERPKGSFSTLEIQRTEQGDSAMYLCASSLRLAPPDEQFFGPGTRLTVL.

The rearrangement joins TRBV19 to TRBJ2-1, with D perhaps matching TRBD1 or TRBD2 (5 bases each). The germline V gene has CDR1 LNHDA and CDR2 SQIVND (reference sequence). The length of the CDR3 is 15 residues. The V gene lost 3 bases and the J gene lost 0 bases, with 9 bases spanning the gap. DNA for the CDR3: TGTGCCAGTAGTATGGGACGCTTCTCCTACAATGAGCAGTTCTTC. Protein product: CASSMGRFSYNEQFF.

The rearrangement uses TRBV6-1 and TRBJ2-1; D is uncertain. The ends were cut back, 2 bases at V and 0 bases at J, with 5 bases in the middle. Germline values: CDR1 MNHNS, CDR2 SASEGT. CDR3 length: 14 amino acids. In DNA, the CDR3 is TGTGCCAGCAGTGAATTCCGCTCCTACAATGAGCAGTTCTTC. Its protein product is CASSEFRSYNEQFF.

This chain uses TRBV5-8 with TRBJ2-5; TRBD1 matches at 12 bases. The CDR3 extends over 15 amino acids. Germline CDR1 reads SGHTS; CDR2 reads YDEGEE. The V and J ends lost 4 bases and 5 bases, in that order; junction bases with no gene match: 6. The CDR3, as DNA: TGTGCCAGCAGCCGGGGACAGGGGGCAGGCGAGACCCAGTACTTC. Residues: CASSRGQGAGETQYF.

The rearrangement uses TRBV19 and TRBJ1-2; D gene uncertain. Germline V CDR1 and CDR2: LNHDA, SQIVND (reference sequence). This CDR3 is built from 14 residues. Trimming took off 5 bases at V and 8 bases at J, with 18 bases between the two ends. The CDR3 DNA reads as TGTGCCAGTAGTCCTTCTTGGGATACGGGAGGCTACACCTTC. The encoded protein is CASSPSWDTGGYTF. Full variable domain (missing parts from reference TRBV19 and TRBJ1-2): DGGITQSPKYLFRKEGQNVTLSCEQNLNHDAMYWYRQDPGQGLRLIYYSQIVNDFQKGDIAEGYSVSREKKESFPLTVTSAQKNPTAFYLCASSPSWDTGGYTFGSGTRLTVV.

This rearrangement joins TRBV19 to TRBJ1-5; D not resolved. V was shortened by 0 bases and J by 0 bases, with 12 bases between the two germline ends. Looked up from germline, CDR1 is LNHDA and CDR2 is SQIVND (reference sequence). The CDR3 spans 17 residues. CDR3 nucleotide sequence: TGTGCCAGTAGTATAGAAGGTGGGATCTATAGCAATCAGCCCCAGCATTTT. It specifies CASSIEGGIYSNQPQHF.

The CDR3 region has the DNA TGTGCCAGCAGCCGGCCGGGACAGGGGCGTTACGAGCAGTACTTC. Translation gives CASSRPGQGRYEQYF. The chain combines TRBV14 with TRBJ2-7; 10 nucleotides line up with TRBD1. Germline CDR1 SGHDN, CDR2 FVKESK. The CDR3 contains 15 residues. Germline trimming cut 4 bases from V and 4 bases from J; bases unmatched to any gene: 7.

CDR3 region: CASSSPGQGALAGGQNEQYF. CDR3 nucleotides: TGCGCCAGCAGCTCTCCTGGACAGGGGGCCCTAGCGGGAGGGCAAAACGAGCAGTACTTC. The chain recombines TRBV5-1 with TRBJ2-7, with TRBD2 as a possible D gene (12 bases). Per germline, CDR1 SGHRS and CDR2 YFSETQ. This CDR3 is 20 amino acids long. V lost 3 bases to trimming and J lost 5 bases, with 33 bases between them. Looking up the rest from reference TRBV5-1 and TRBJ2-7 gives the full variable domain: KAGVTQTPRYLIKTRGQQVTLSCSPISGHRSVSWYQQTPGQGLQFLFEYFSETQRNKGNFPGRFSGRQFSNSRSEMNVSTLELGDSALYLCASSSPGQGALAGGQNEQYFGPGTRLTVT.